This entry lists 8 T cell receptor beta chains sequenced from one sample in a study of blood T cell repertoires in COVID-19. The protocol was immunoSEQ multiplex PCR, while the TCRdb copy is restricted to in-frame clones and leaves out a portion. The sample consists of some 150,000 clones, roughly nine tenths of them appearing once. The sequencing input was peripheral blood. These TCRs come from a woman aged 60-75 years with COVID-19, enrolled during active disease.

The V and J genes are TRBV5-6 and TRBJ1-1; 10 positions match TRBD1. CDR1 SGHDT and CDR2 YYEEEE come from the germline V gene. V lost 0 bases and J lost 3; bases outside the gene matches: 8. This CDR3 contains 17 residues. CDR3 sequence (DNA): TGTGCCAGCAGCTTGGTGGGACAGGGGTTCCGGCACACTGAAGCTTTCTTT. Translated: CASSLVGQGFRHTEAFF.

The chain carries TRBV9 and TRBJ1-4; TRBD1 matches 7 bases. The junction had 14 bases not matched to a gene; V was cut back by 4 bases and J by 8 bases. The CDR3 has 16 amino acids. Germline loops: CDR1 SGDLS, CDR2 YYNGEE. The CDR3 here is CASSNQGQPPMEKLFF. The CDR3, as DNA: TGTGCCAGCAGCAACCAGGGACAGCCACCCATGGAAAAACTGTTTTTT.

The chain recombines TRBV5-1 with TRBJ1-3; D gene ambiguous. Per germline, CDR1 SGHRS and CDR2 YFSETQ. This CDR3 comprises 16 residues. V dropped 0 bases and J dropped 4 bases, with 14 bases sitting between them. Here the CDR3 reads CASSLVAAAEGNTIYF. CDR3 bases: TGCGCCAGCAGCTTGGTCGCGGCCGCTGAAGGAAACACCATATATTTT.

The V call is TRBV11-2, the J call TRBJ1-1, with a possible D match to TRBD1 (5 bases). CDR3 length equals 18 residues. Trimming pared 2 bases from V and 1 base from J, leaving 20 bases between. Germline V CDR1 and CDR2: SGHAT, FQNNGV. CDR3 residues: CASSLLDTNRRENTEAFF. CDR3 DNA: TGTGCCAGCAGCTTATTGGACACAAACCGGAGGGAGAACACTGAAGCTTTCTTT.

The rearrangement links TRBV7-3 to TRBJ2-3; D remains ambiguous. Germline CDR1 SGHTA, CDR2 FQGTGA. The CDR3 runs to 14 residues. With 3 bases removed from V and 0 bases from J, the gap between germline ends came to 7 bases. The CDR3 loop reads CASSLTRSTDTQYF. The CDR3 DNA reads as TGTGCCAGCAGCTTGACAAGAAGCACAGATACGCAGTATTTT.

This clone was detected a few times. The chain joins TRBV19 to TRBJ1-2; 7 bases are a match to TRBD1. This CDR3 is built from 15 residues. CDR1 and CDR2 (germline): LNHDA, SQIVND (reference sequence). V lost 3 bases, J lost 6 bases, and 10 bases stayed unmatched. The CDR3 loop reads CASSISATGFHGYTF. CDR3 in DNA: TGTGCCAGTAGTATCTCGGCGACAGGGTTCCATGGCTACACCTTC.

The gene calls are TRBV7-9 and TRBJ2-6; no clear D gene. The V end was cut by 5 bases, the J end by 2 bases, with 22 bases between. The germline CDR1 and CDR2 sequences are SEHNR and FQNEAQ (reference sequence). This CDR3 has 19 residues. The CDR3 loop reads CASSIVGRVDSPGANVLTF. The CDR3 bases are TGTGCCAGCAGCATAGTTGGTCGGGTAGACTCTCCTGGGGCCAACGTCCTGACTTTC. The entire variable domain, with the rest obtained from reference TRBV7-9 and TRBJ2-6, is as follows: DTGVSQNPRHKITKRGQNVTFRCDPISEHNRLYWYRQTLGQGPEFLTYFQNEAQLEKSRLLSDRFSAERPKGSFSTLEIQRTEQGDSAMYLCASSIVGRVDSPGANVLTFGAGSRLTVL.

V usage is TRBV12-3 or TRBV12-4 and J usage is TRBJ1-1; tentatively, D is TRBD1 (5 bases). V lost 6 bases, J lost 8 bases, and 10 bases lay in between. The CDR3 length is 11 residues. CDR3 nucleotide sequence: TGTGCCAGCAGCCGAGACAGAGAAGCTTTCTTT. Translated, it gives CASSRDREAFF.